Following are 17 T cell receptor beta chains from one sample sequenced in a study of cytomegalovirus exposure and HLA in healthy donors. Primers for the PCR totalled 60 Vbeta and 13 Jbeta. Assay used: immunoSEQ multiplex PCR; TCRdb lists only in-frame clones, some missing. The sample records about 120,000 clones, around 76% being singletons. Material for sequencing was PBMCs. The source is a man in his sixties in good health and CMV-seropositive.

This clone has a handful of counts. This chain connects TRBV10-3 to TRBJ1-2, with TRBD1 as a possible D gene (6 bases). This CDR3 is 17 amino acids long. Trimming pared 3 bases from V and 3 bases from J, leaving 20 bases between. CDR1 and CDR2 from the germline V gene are ENHRY and SYGVKD. The CDR3 reads CAISDRGTTGWDYGYTF. The CDR3 bases are TGTGCCATCAGTGATAGGGGAACGACAGGTTGGGACTATGGCTACACCTTC.

The chain is built from TRBV6-6 and TRBJ2-7; TRBD2 is a possible D gene (6 bases). CDR3 length equals 14 residues. Between the trimmed V and J ends, which lost 0 bases and 7 bases, there was a span of 13 bases. Germline V gene data show CDR1 as MNHNY and CDR2 as SVGAGI (reference sequence). CDR3 residues: CASSYSAVAGEQYF. The CDR3 region has the DNA TGTGCCAGCAGTTACTCCGCGGTGGCGGGGGAGCAGTACTTC.

The chain uses TRBV27 and TRBJ2-1; 11 nucleotides align to TRBD2. The germline V gene has CDR1 MNHEY and CDR2 SMNVEV (reference sequence). V was clipped by 3 bases and J by 5 bases; unmatched bases: 9. This CDR3 has 17 residues. The DNA of the CDR3 is TGTGCCAGCAGTTTCTCCTCCGGGACTAGCGGACACAATGAGCAGTTCTTC. This sequence encodes CASSFSSGTSGHNEQFF.

This clone was recorded once. J is TRBJ2-7 and V is TRBV30; TRBD1 aligns across 10 bases. Germline V gene lookup returns CDR1 GTSNPN and CDR2 SVGIG (reference sequence). The CDR3 sequence is 15 residues long. V lost 2 bases to trimming and J lost 3 bases; unmatched junction nucleotides: 7. CDR3 sequence: CAWSSGTGVVYEQYF. The DNA of the CDR3 is TGTGCCTGGAGTAGTGGGACAGGGGTTGTCTACGAGCAGTACTTC.

This clone was seen only a few times. This rearrangement joins TRBV28 to TRBJ2-7, with D hard to call. The CDR3 has 12 amino acids. The germline V gene encodes CDR1 MDHEN and CDR2 SYDVKM. V gave up 4 bases and J gave up 3 bases, with 7 bases separating them. CDR3 coding DNA: TGTGCCAGCAGTTCGCTATACTACGAGCAGTACTTC. This encodes CASSSLYYEQYF.

The rearrangement uses TRBV30 and TRBJ2-7, with 8 bases fitting TRBD1. Germline CDR1 reads GTSNPN; CDR2 reads SVGIG (reference sequence). The CDR3 is 14 residues long. Trimming cost V 2 bases and J 7 bases; bases outside gene matches: 10. The CDR3 spells CAWSRGQGMWEQYF. CDR3 nucleotide sequence: TGTGCCTGGAGTCGTGGACAGGGAATGTGGGAGCAGTACTTC.

V usage is TRBV6-5 and J usage is TRBJ1-5; a weak D match, TRBD1 (5 bases). The CDR3 consists of 14 residues. Trimming cost V 5 bases and J 6 bases, with 14 bases left between them. The germline gives CDR1 MNHEY, CDR2 SVGAGI. The CDR3 protein is CASSEAGSGQPQHF. CDR3 nucleotide sequence: TGTGCCAGCAGTGAGGCAGGGTCGGGTCAGCCCCAGCATTTT.

The rearrangement links TRBV7-2 to TRBJ1-2; 10 bases align to TRBD1. With V trimmed by 7 bases and J by 2 bases, 7 bases remained unmatched. The germline gives CDR1 SGHTA, CDR2 FQGNSA. This CDR3 has 15 amino acids. CDR3 in DNA: TGTGCCAGCACCGCCGACAGGGGGCTCAACTATGGCTACACCTTC. Protein: CASTADRGLNYGYTF.

There are a few counts of this clone. This chain joins TRBV9 and TRBJ1-1; D unresolved. There are 15 residues in the CDR3. The germline V gene encodes CDR1 SGDLS and CDR2 YYNGEE. V lost 0 bases and J 2 bases, leaving 11 bases between the germline ends. CDR3 loop: CASSVGGRHNTEAFF. The CDR3 region has the DNA TGTGCCAGCAGCGTAGGTGGTAGACATAACACTGAAGCTTTCTTT.

The chain carries TRBV4-1 and TRBJ1-4; TRBD1 matches at 7 bases. CDR1 and CDR2 (germline): MGHRA, YSYEKL. V was clipped by 5 bases and J by 3 bases; unmatched bases: 12. The CDR3 totals 17 residues. The CDR3 loop reads CASSDRTGKASNEKLFF. The CDR3 coding sequence is TGCGCCAGCAGCGACCGGACAGGTAAAGCGTCTAATGAAAAACTGTTTTTT.

The V and J genes are TRBV28 and TRBJ1-1, with 8 nucleotides matching TRBD1. Germline V gives CDR1 MDHEN, CDR2 SYDVKM. With V trimmed by 1 base and J by 3 bases, 7 bases remained unmatched. The CDR3 is 16 residues long. The DNA for the CDR3 is TGTGCCAGCAGTTTATCTCGGTGGGACAGGCACACTGAAGCTTTCTTT. Translation: CASSLSRWDRHTEAFF.

This chain connects TRBV5-6 to TRBJ1-1; 8 bases agree with TRBD1. This CDR3 comprises 16 residues. CDR1 and CDR2 from the germline V gene are SGHDT and YYEEEE. J gave up 2 bases and V 4 bases, and 10 bases lay outside the gene matches. CDR3 region: CASSLLGQGANTEAFF. CDR3 coding DNA: TGTGCCAGCAGCCTGCTGGGGCAGGGGGCTAACACTGAAGCTTTCTTT.

The genes are TRBV7-9 and TRBJ1-4; the match to TRBD1 covers 8 bases. The germline V gene encodes CDR1 SEHNR and CDR2 FQNEAQ (reference sequence). The CDR3 sequence is 15 residues long. Trimming at V came to 2 bases and at J to 8 bases, leaving 7 bases not matched to a gene. CDR3 nucleotide sequence: TGTGCCAGCAGCTTAACCCAGGGGGCGAAAGAAAAACTGTTTTTT. Translating it yields CASSLTQGAKEKLFF.

The genes are TRBV27 and TRBJ2-3; 14 bases match TRBD2. J lost 7 bases, V lost 6 bases, and 6 bases had no gene match. The length of the CDR3 is 15 residues. From germline, CDR1 is MNHEY and CDR2 SMNVEV (reference sequence). CDR3 nucleotides: TGTGCCAGCAGCATCGGACTAGCGGGGGGAAATACGCAGTATTTT. Protein sequence: CASSIGLAGGNTQYF.

The chain is built from TRBV5-1 and TRBJ2-1; 8 nucleotides align to TRBD2. V lost 1 base to trimming and J lost 2 bases; unmatched junction nucleotides: 2. The CDR3 totals 15 residues. Per germline, CDR1 SGHRS and CDR2 YFSETQ. The CDR3 DNA reads as TGCGCCAGCAGCTTGACTAGCGGAGCCTACAATGAGCAGTTCTTC. This gives the protein CASSLTSGAYNEQFF.

The rearrangement links TRBV30 to TRBJ1-6; possible D gene TRBD1, 6 bases. With 1 base removed from V and 7 bases from J, the gap between germline ends came to 14 bases. The CDR3 loop spans 15 amino acids. Germline V CDR1 and CDR2: GTSNPN, SVGIG (reference sequence). In nucleotides, the CDR3 is TGTGCCTGGAGTGGGGAAAACAGGGAGAATTCACCCCTCCACTTT. Its protein product is CAWSGENRENSPLHF.

The J gene is TRBJ1-6, the V gene TRBV18; the D gene is possibly TRBD1 (5 bases). This CDR3 has 14 amino acids. The V end lost 6 bases, the J end lost 7 bases, and 13 bases lay between the germline ends. Germline CDR1 is KGHSH and CDR2 is LQKENI. The CDR3 is CASSPARANSPLHF. CDR3 DNA: TGTGCCAGCTCTCCAGCCAGGGCCAATTCACCCCTCCACTTT.